The 14 T cell receptor beta chains below were found in one sample sequenced in a study of control samples from healthy donors and cancer patients. The data were produced by immunoSEQ multiplex PCR, yet TCRdb's version contains in-frame clones alone and is incomplete. The sample records 75,000 to 90,000 clones, over 75% being singletons. The sequenced sample consisted of blood. These receptors were taken from a woman between 40 and 55 years old in good health.

The chain combines TRBV12-5 with TRBJ2-1; D might be TRBD2 (5 bases). The CDR3 loop spans 17 amino acids. V lost 2 bases to trimming and J lost 6 bases, with 20 bases between them. Germline CDR1 is LGHNT and CDR2 is FRNRAP. The CDR3: CASGLLVVRARSNEQFF. Here the CDR3 DNA reads TGTGCTAGTGGTTTGTTGGTCGTGAGGGCCCGGAGCAATGAGCAGTTCTTC.

The gene calls are TRBV5-6 and TRBJ2-7; D not resolved. V dropped 6 bases and J dropped 5 bases, with 9 bases sitting between them. Germline V gene lookup returns CDR1 SGHDT and CDR2 YYEEEE. This CDR3 is built from 11 residues. CDR3 DNA: TGTGCCAGCAACGTCCGGGACGAGCAGTACTTC. Its protein is CASNVRDEQYF.

This sequence joins TRBV20-1 and TRBJ2-5; D is uncertain. Germline V CDR1 and CDR2: DFQATT, SNEGSKA (reference sequence). Trimming took 5 bases from V and 4 from J, leaving 23 bases between them. CDR3 length: 16 amino acids. The CDR3, as DNA: TGCAGTGCTGGTGAGGCTGGCGGTTGGGTGCGAGAGACCCAGTACTTC. This codes for CSAGEAGGWVRETQYF.

V gene TRBV19 combines with J gene TRBJ2-7, with 8 bases matching TRBD1. CDR1 and CDR2 (germline): LNHDA, SQIVND (reference sequence). This CDR3 region has 14 residues. V gave up 4 bases and J gave up 3 bases; unmatched junction bases: 5. The CDR3 sequence is CASSKAGGIYEQYF. The CDR3 DNA sequence: TGTGCCAGTAGTAAGGCAGGGGGCATCTACGAGCAGTACTTC.

This sequence joins TRBV30 and TRBJ1-1; D not resolved. V was shortened by 3 bases and J by 0 bases, with 17 bases between the two germline ends. Germline V lookup: CDR1 GTSNPN, CDR2 SVGIG (reference sequence). The CDR3 is 16 amino acids. CDR3 in DNA: TGTGCCTGGAGCCCTCGACGCCTGGTAGTGAACACTGAAGCTTTCTTT. This translates into CAWSPRRLVVNTEAFF.

The rearrangement uses TRBV15 and TRBJ1-1, with 8 bases matching TRBD1. Germline CDR1 and CDR2: LNHNV and YYDKDF (reference sequence). This CDR3 is 16 amino acids long. Trimming removed 4 bases from V and 3 bases from J; junction bases left unmatched: 10. DNA of the CDR3: TGTGCCACCAGCATAGAGGACAGGGTTTCGGACACTGAAGCTTTCTTT. The encoded protein is CATSIEDRVSDTEAFF.

J is TRBJ2-1 and V is TRBV10-3; possible D gene TRBD2, 6 bases. In germline, CDR1 is ENHRY, CDR2 SYGVKD. The CDR3 contains 14 residues. V was pared by 9 bases and J by 8 bases, with 20 bases between. This CDR3 is CAIGPGLPADEQFF. The CDR3 nucleotides read TGTGCCATAGGACCGGGACTCCCTGCTGATGAGCAGTTCTTC.

The V call is TRBV4-3, the J call TRBJ2-2; a weak D match, TRBD2 (6 bases). The CDR3 extends over 14 amino acids. Trimming pared 3 bases from V and 5 bases from J, leaving 10 bases between. Per germline, CDR1 LGHNA and CDR2 YSLEER. CDR3: CASSHLRGTGELFF. CDR3 bases: TGCGCCAGCAGCCACCTCCGGGGGACCGGGGAGCTGTTTTTT.

The chain links TRBV5-1 to TRBJ2-2; D ambiguous. V shed 0 bases and J shed 6 bases, with 9 bases lying between them. This CDR3 has 14 residues. The V gene's germline CDR1 is SGHRS and CDR2 YFSETQ. For the CDR3, the DNA is TGCGCCAGCAGCTTGGAGGCCCATCCCGGGGAGCTGTTTTTT. This encodes CASSLEAHPGELFF. Drawing the rest from reference TRBV5-1 and TRBJ2-2, the complete variable domain is KAGVTQTPRYLIKTRGQQVTLSCSPISGHRSVSWYQQTPGQGLQFLFEYFSETQRNKGNFPGRFSGRQFSNSRSEMNVSTLELGDSALYLCASSLEAHPGELFFGEGSRLTVL.

The chain is built from TRBV30 and TRBJ1-2; 9 bases map to TRBD1. The CDR3 sequence is 13 residues long. V lost 4 bases and J lost 5; bases outside the gene matches: 5. CDR1 and CDR2 (germline): GTSNPN, SVGIG (reference sequence). The CDR3, as DNA: TGTGCCTGGACCTGGACAGGGGATTATGGCTACACCTTC. Amino acid sequence: CAWTWTGDYGYTF. The full variable domain, in which reference TRBV30 and TRBJ1-2 provide the parts outside the CDR3, is SQTIHQWPATLVQPVGSPLSLECTVEGTSNPNLYWYRQAAGRGLQLLFYSVGIGQISSEVPQNLSASRPQDRQFILSSKKLLLSDSGFYLCAWTWTGDYGYTFGSGTRLTVV.

The chain links TRBV25-1 to TRBJ2-2; D remains ambiguous. Trimming left V 6 bases short and J 5 bases short, with 4 bases between. CDR3 size: 11 residues. From germline, CDR1 is MGHDK and CDR2 SYGVNS. The CDR3 here is CASRGTGELFF. Here the CDR3 DNA reads TGTGCCAGCAGGGGAACCGGGGAGCTGTTTTTT.

The V and J genes are TRBV3-1 (or the pseudogene TRBV3-2) and TRBJ1-5; no clear D gene. The CDR3 is 13 amino acids. Germline lookup yields CDR1 LGHDT and CDR2 YNNKEL (reference sequence). V was shortened by 0 bases and J by 4 bases, with 4 bases between the two germline ends. The CDR3 loop reads CASSQDRNQPQHF. The CDR3 DNA follows: TGTGCCAGCAGCCAAGATAGGAATCAGCCCCAGCATTTT.

The gene calls are TRBV30 and TRBJ2-3; 11 bases are shared with TRBD2. V lost 5 bases and J lost 0; bases outside the gene matches: 7. Germline V gene data show CDR1 as GTSNPN and CDR2 as SVGIG (reference sequence). The CDR3 is 16 amino acids. CDR3 protein: CAWDSGGVSSTDTQYF. CDR3 in DNA: TGTGCCTGGGATAGCGGGGGGGTTTCTAGCACAGATACGCAGTATTTT. The variable domain in full, completed from reference TRBV30 and TRBJ2-3, reads SQTIHQWPATLVQPVGSPLSLECTVEGTSNPNLYWYRQAAGRGLQLLFYSVGIGQISSEVPQNLSASRPQDRQFILSSKKLLLSDSGFYLCAWDSGGVSSTDTQYFGPGTRLTVL.

The chain is built from TRBV6-5 and TRBJ2-7; D remains ambiguous. Trimming removed 2 bases at V and 3 bases at J, with 8 bases between. The CDR3 totals 13 residues. CDR1 and CDR2 from the germline V gene are MNHEY and SVGAGI. The CDR3 region has the DNA TGTGCCAGCAGTTACCGGGTTAGCTACGAGCAGTACTTC. Protein sequence: CASSYRVSYEQYF.